This T cell receptor (beta chain) emerged from a study of blood T cell repertoires in COVID-19 (TCRdb year 2020). Notes on the research overall: Samples covering the acute and convalescent phases of COVID-19 were provided by collaborators in the United States, Italy and Spain. The repertoires were made available in a free public database intended to serve as a resource for research on the immune response to SARS-CoV-2. Where available, HLA class I and class II types were taken from metadata supplied by the sample provider and were not determined by assay-based typing. The dataset comprised deeply sampled blood TCRbeta repertoires from subjects exposed to, actively infected with, or recovered from COVID-19. The prospective study material was composed of cDNA or gDNA derived from T cells, B-cell-depleted T cells, or PBMCs. Sample metadata almost always included a de-identified subject ID, COVID-19 status, age in years and sex. Samples came from the ongoing ImmuneRACE study (first 160 participants) plus 1,254 subjects from 6 global collaborators.

Study-level results and caveats: Clinical and demographic metadata were provided uncurated, with the amount varying by source and participant.

TCRbeta CDR3 regions were amplified from genomic DNA using the immunoSEQ Assay, a bias-controlled multiplex PCR. From the authors' description of their analysis: The number of nucleated cells in each sample was estimated from the amplification of reference gene primers within the assay. Sequence reads were collapsed and filtered to measure the absolute abundance of every unique TCRbeta CDR3 rearrangement. Productive Simpson clonality was computed per sample as the square root of Simpson's diversity index over productive rearrangements. Drawn from immuneACCESS, this table holds only the in-frame rearrangements with V and J called that TCRdb kept. Clones are partly lost; checked studies trace under half to an unresolved V gene and leave the rest unexplained. D and trimming were read from the DNA, whereas the V and J calls and clone size are those reported in that table. Present in this sample are nearly 200,000 clones, more than 80% of which were seen just once. The leading ten clones occupy 6.5% to 9.5% of the sample.

Trimming accounts for 1 base at V and 7 bases at J, while the number of junction bases matched to no gene is 6. From the cysteine up to the phenylalanine, the CDR3 has a length of 15 residues. Only the CDR3 region is kept as DNA, spanning 45 bases read in frame from base 1. CDR1 is given as SGHRS and CDR2 as YFSETQ, both from the germline V gene. A word on this clone: What this receptor recognizes is not known. Base qualities are not provided; no much larger clone lies one nucleotide away.

Participants in the prospective study were aged about 18 to 89 years, lived in 20 to 25 United States geographic areas, and enrolled through a virtual design. In the prospective study, participants were assigned to cohorts based on the clinical history participants reported in a screening survey and a study questionnaire. For ImmuneRACE Cohort 3, a participant was defined as recovered based on two consecutive negative NP/OP PCR tests, clearance by a healthcare professional, or resolution of symptoms. In the prospective study, mobile phlebotomists collected whole blood, serum and a nasopharyngeal or oropharyngeal swab from each participant. Additional blood draws and questionnaires over an approximately 2-month period could optionally be provided by prospective study participants. Before DNA extraction, blood samples from the prospective study were shipped at room temperature or frozen.

Material for sequencing was PBMCs or T cells enriched from blood (not recorded which). This receptor was obtained from a woman in her late teens or twenties who had recovered from COVID-19. This chain is built from TRBV5-1 and TRBJ2-1, and TRBD2 aligns with 9 junction nucleotides. The DNA is TGCGCCAGCAGCTTGCAGCGGGGGGCACAAAATGAGCAGTTCTTC. This gives the protein CASSLQRGAQNEQFF. The CDR3 plus the reference TRBV5-1 and TRBJ2-1 genes for the other parts give the full variable domain: KAGVTQTPRYLIKTRGQQVTLSCSPISGHRSVSWYQQTPGQGLQFLFEYFSETQRNKGNFPGRFSGRQFSNSRSEMNVSTLELGDSALYLCASSLQRGAQNEQFFGPGTRLTVL.